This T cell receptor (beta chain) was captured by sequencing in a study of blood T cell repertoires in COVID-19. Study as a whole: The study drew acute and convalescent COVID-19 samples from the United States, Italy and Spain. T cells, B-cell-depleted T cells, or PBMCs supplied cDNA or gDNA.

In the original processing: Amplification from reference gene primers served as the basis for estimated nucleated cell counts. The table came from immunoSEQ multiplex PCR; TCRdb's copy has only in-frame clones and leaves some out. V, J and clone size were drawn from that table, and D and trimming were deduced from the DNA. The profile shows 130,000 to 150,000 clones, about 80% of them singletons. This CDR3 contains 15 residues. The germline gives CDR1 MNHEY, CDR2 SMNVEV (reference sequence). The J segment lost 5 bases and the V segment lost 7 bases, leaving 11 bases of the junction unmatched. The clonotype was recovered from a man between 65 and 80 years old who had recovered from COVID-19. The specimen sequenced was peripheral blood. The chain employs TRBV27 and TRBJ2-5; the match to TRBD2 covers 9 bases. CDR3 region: CASKIAGAGRETQYF. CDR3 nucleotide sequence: TGTGCCAGCAAGATAGCGGGAGCGGGGCGGGAGACCCAGTACTTC.